Given below is one TCR beta chain in context. Its antigen is not known. This sample was included in a study of T cell repertoires in cytomegalovirus infection. Turning to the study itself: Recently identified HLA-C-restricted and well-studied HLA-B-restricted CMV epitopes were used. From public TCR beta signatures came an indication of both CMV infection and matching HLA type. General study findings and limits: Adding up the frequency of public TCR beta families identified people who carried CMV plus the relevant HLA. Within the response measured ex vivo, HLA-C-restricted CMV-specific TCR beta clonotypes were dominant.

J lost 3 bases, V lost 5 bases, and 5 bases had no gene match. The CDR3 is 13 residues long. The V gene's germline CDR1 is SGHDT and CDR2 YYEEEE. TCRdb used MiXCR to reprocess the reads, holding one entry per CDR3 protein. Among approximately 910,000 distinct CDR3 sequences listed, less than 35% were seen once. This TCR was sampled from a human donor in good health (CMV status not recorded). Some clones in this sample may be carry-over from other donors' samples. The input for sequencing was cultured CD8+ T cells from PBMCs, taken from culture after CMV antigen stimulation. The gene calls are TRBV5-6 and TRBJ2-7; 7 nucleotides match TRBD1. The CDR3 region is CASRPTGDYEQYF. The CDR3 DNA follows: TGTGCCAGCAGACCAACAGGGGACTACGAGCAGTACTTC.